One sample yielded the 5 T cell receptor beta chains listed below, sequenced in a study of T cell clonotyping in hematopoietic cell transplantation. Using immunoSEQ multiplex PCR, the repertoire was profiled, and TCRdb retains in-frame clones only, with some absent. In the table there are roughly 45,000 clones, just over 85% of which are singletons. Regarding time point: recipient sample about 28 days before transplant, after cytoreduction. The sequencing used peripheral blood mononuclear cells, collected before stem cell transplant. These receptors came from a man aged 60-69 years with biphenotypic leukemia. Some clones in this sample may be carry-over from other donors' samples.

The rearrangement joins TRBV28 to TRBJ1-4; 9 bases are shared with TRBD1. The J segment lost 8 bases and the V segment lost 1 base, leaving 5 bases of the junction unmatched. Germline CDR1 reads MDHEN; CDR2 reads SYDVKM. This CDR3 has 15 amino acids. The CDR3 DNA reads TGTGCCAGCAGTTTATCGGGACAGGGTCGAGAAAAACTGTTTTTT. Its translation is CASSLSGQGREKLFF.

The chain carries TRBV28 and TRBJ1-1; D gene uncertain. The germline V gene has CDR1 MDHEN and CDR2 SYDVKM. Between the trimmed V and J ends, which lost 7 bases and 11 bases, there was a span of 17 bases. The CDR3 runs 12 residues. In DNA form, the CDR3 reads TGTGCCAGCACCACGAGTCTTTTAAGGGCTTTCTTT. Protein sequence: CASTTSLLRAFF.

This clone was seen more than once but under ten times. The chain has TRBV4-2 and TRBJ1-4, with D perhaps TRBD1 (5 bases). Per the germline V gene, CDR1 is LGHNA and CDR2 is YNFKEQ. The CDR3 runs to 16 residues. V lost 1 base to trimming and J lost 0 bases, with 9 bases between them. The CDR3 DNA sequence: TGTGCCAGCAGCCAAGCTGGGGGGACAACTAATGAAAAACTGTTTTTT. This translates into CASSQAGGTTNEKLFF.

CDR3 sequence: CAWSDQGYNEQFF. CDR3 DNA sequence: TGTGCCTGGAGCGACCAGGGATACAATGAGCAGTTCTTC. V is TRBV30 and J is TRBJ2-1; D possibly corresponds to TRBD1 (5 bases). Germline V gives CDR1 GTSNPN, CDR2 SVGIG (reference sequence). V lost 3 bases, J lost 4 bases, and 10 bases lay in between. This CDR3 comprises 13 residues.

The J gene is TRBJ1-5, the V gene TRBV6-6; TRBD1 might be the D (5 bases). Germline CDR1 reads MNHNY; CDR2 reads SVGAGI (reference sequence). CDR3 length: 13 amino acids. The ends were cut back, 11 bases at V and 3 bases at J, with 14 bases in the middle. The CDR3 here is CASGGGSNQPQHF. The CDR3 nucleotides read TGTGCCTCGGGGGGAGGTTCCAATCAGCCCCAGCATTTT.